The next 32 T cell receptor beta chains were all read from a single sample in a study of blood T cells in healthy people across ages. Alongside a J-beta primer mix, a sample-barcoded 5' primer served in a second PCR lasting about 7 to 11 cycles. TCRdb recomputed calls from the 5' RACE reads with MiXCR, one row per CDR3 protein. The sample records about 570,000 distinct CDR3 sequences, approximately 25% being singletons. The material sequenced was blood. Every receptor here comes from a woman in her 70s in good health.

This chain uses TRBV12-3 or TRBV12-4 with TRBJ1-5; D is unresolved. V was trimmed by 7 bases and J by 4 bases, leaving 11 bases between them. The CDR3 has 13 residues. The CDR3 protein is CASTAGENQPQHF. In DNA, the CDR3 is TGTGCCAGCACCGCCGGTGAGAATCAGCCCCAGCATTTT.

The chain is built from TRBV7-9 and TRBJ1-2; TRBD1 is a possible D gene (5 bases). The germline V gene has CDR1 SEHNR and CDR2 FQNEAQ (reference sequence). Between the trimmed V and J ends, which lost 5 bases and 8 bases, there was a span of 18 bases. The CDR3 covers 14 residues. The CDR3 is CASSPRRDGEGYTF. CDR3 nucleotides: TGTGCCAGCAGCCCCCGACGGGACGGAGAGGGCTACACCTTC.

V is TRBV29-1 and J is TRBJ2-1, with D hard to call. Trimming removed 3 bases at V and 0 bases at J, with 6 bases between. The CDR3 runs 13 residues. Looked up from germline, CDR1 is SQVTM and CDR2 is ANQGSEA. The CDR3 bases are TGCAGCGTTGACTCTCCCTCCTACAATGAGCAGTTCTTC. Translated, it gives CSVDSPSYNEQFF.

The J gene is TRBJ1-1, the V gene TRBV29-1; no clear D gene. Germline lookup yields CDR1 SQVTM and CDR2 ANQGSEA. Trimming shortened V by 6 bases and J by 1 base, and 9 bases separated the two germline ends. The CDR3 is 12 amino acids. The CDR3 loop is CSVTKGNTEAFF. CDR3 sequence (DNA): TGCAGCGTGACTAAGGGGAACACTGAAGCTTTCTTT.

CDR3 loop: CASSSPLATSYEQYF. Here the CDR3 DNA reads TGTGCCAGCAGCTCTCCACTAGCGACCTCCTACGAGCAGTACTTC. The chain uses TRBV11-2 and TRBJ2-1; TRBD2 matches at 7 bases. TRBJ2-7 matches the DNA end more closely, so the J call is doubtful. The germline gives CDR1 SGHAT, CDR2 FQNNGV. This CDR3 comprises 15 residues.

This clonotype was found a few times. The chain employs TRBV29-1 and TRBJ2-5; 9 bases are shared with TRBD2. Unmatched junction bases numbered 4, after V lost 4 bases and J lost 4 bases. CDR1 SQVTM and CDR2 ANQGSEA come from the germline V gene. The CDR3 loop spans 13 amino acids. In DNA, the CDR3 is TGCAGCGTTGCGGTTAGCGGGGGAGAGACCCAGTACTTC. It translates to CSVAVSGGETQYF.

The chain uses TRBV5-1 and TRBJ1-2; TRBD1 might be the D (5 bases). CDR3 length: 14 residues. Trimming took 1 base from V and 7 from J, leaving 14 bases between them. Germline-derived CDR1 and CDR2 are SGHRS and YFSETQ. CDR3 amino acids: CASSLRFGDSGYTF. CDR3 bases: TGCGCCAGCAGCTTGAGGTTCGGAGACAGTGGCTACACCTTC.

V gene TRBV27 combines with J gene TRBJ1-3, with D possibly matching TRBD1 (6 bases). The CDR3 loop spans 14 amino acids. The V gene lost 2 bases and the J gene lost 4 bases, with 9 bases spanning the gap. CDR1 and CDR2 (germline): MNHEY, SMNVEV (reference sequence). The CDR3 region has the DNA TGTGCCAGCAGTTTAAGGGGGACAGGAAACACCATATATTTT. Protein sequence: CASSLRGTGNTIYF.

This clonotype has a handful of counts. This rearrangement joins TRBV20-1 to TRBJ1-5, with a tentative D call TRBD1 (6 bases). V lost 2 bases and J lost 0, with 20 bases in between. The germline V gene encodes CDR1 DFQATT and CDR2 SNEGSKA (reference sequence). CDR3 length: 18 amino acids. CDR3 nucleotide sequence: TGCAGTGCTAGAAACCGGGCCCCGGGGGCTTATAGCAATCAGCCCCAGCATTTT. This encodes CSARNRAPGAYSNQPQHF.

This chain uses TRBV6-5 with TRBJ1-2, with D possibly being TRBD1 (6 bases). Trimming stripped 6 bases from V and 3 bases from J, with 14 bases between. Looked up from germline, CDR1 is MNHEY and CDR2 is SVGAGI. The length of the CDR3 is 14 residues. As DNA, the CDR3 is TGTGCCAGCAGCCGGGACCGGACAGACTATGGCTACACCTTC. This codes for CASSRDRTDYGYTF.

This chain uses TRBV28 with TRBJ2-5; TRBD1 or TRBD2 may be the D gene (6 bases each). V was shortened by 4 bases and J by 4 bases, with 16 bases between the two germline ends. Germline CDR1 is MDHEN and CDR2 is SYDVKM. CDR3 length: 15 amino acids. DNA of the CDR3: TGTGCCAGCAGTTCCCTCCTCGGGGGCCTAGAGACCCAGTACTTC. The encoded protein is CASSSLLGGLETQYF.

The genes are TRBV18 and TRBJ1-3; D is possibly TRBD1 (6 bases). CDR3 length: 13 residues. Trimming pared 3 bases from V and 8 bases from J, leaving 11 bases between. The germline CDR1 and CDR2 sequences are KGHSH and LQKENI. The CDR3 nucleotides are TGTGCCAGCTCACCCAGGGGAAAAGACACCATATATTTT. Amino acids: CASSPRGKDTIYF.

Worth noting for this clonotype: An end of the junction does not agree with germline; a read error may underlie this. The chain carries TRBV27 and TRBJ1-2; the D gene is possibly TRBD1 (5 bases). Germline CDR1 is MNHEY and CDR2 is SMNVEV (reference sequence). The CDR3 extends over 17 amino acids. The CDR3 DNA sequence: TGTGCCAGCGGTTCCCCTTCTTCCCCAGGGACCAGCTATGACTACACCTTC. It encodes CASGSPSSPGTSYDYTF.

This chain connects TRBV6-2 or TRBV6-3 to TRBJ1-5; TRBD1 agrees at 12 bases. The germline V gene encodes CDR1 MNHEY and CDR2 SVGEGT. The junction had 9 bases not matched to a gene; V was cut back by 5 bases and J by 7 bases. This CDR3 comprises 16 residues. This CDR3 reads CASSKTGQGAGQPQHF. The CDR3 nucleotides read TGTGCCAGCAGTAAGACGGGACAGGGGGCTGGCCAGCCCCAGCATTTT.

The genes are TRBV18 and TRBJ2-5; D possibly uses TRBD1 or TRBD2 (6 bases each). The V and J ends lost 2 bases and 1 base respectively, with 14 bases between them. The CDR3 extends over 16 amino acids. Per germline, CDR1 KGHSH and CDR2 LQKENI. The CDR3 sequence: CASSPRGASGQETQYF. CDR3 nucleotides: TGTGCCAGCTCACCAAGGGGGGCGTCGGGCCAAGAGACCCAGTACTTC.

This clonotype was found a few times. CDR3 bases: TGCGCCAGCAAGGGTCTCGGGACAGGGAACATTCAGTACTTC. Translation: CASKGLGTGNIQYF. The V gene is TRBV5-1, the J gene TRBJ2-4; 9 nucleotides match TRBD1. The CDR3 is 14 residues long. Losses at the gene ends were 6 bases for V and 7 bases for J; bases not matched to a gene: 8. Germline V gene sequence: CDR1 SGHRS, CDR2 YFSETQ.

The V call is TRBV4-3, the J call TRBJ2-2; D gene uncertain. The CDR3 runs to 14 residues. V was shortened by 0 bases and J by 5 bases, with 7 bases between the two germline ends. Germline V gene data show CDR1 as LGHNA and CDR2 as YSLEER. The CDR3 spells CASSQDSGTGELFF. The CDR3 nucleotides read TGCGCCAGCAGCCAAGATAGTGGGACCGGGGAGCTGTTTTTT.

This clonotype was counted only a few times. This rearrangement joins TRBV21-1 to TRBJ2-7; the DNA was not used to check the table's D call, TRBD1. TRBV21-1 is reported as a pseudogene. The CDR3 spans 13 residues. The CDR3 sequence is CASSKGTDYEQYF. The CDR3 nucleotides are TGTGCCAGCAGTAAGGGGACAGACTACGAGCAGTACTTC.

V is TRBV28 and J is TRBJ2-7; TRBD2 is a possible D gene (5 bases). The CDR3 runs 16 residues. Germline loops: CDR1 MDHEN, CDR2 SYDVKM. V dropped 2 bases and J dropped 2 bases, with 16 bases sitting between them. The CDR3 region is CASSLGSAGATYEQYF. DNA of the CDR3: TGTGCCAGCAGTTTAGGTAGTGCGGGCGCAACCTACGAGCAGTACTTC.

This clonotype has just a few counts. This chain joins TRBV12-3 or TRBV12-4 and TRBJ1-5, with D uncertain. This CDR3 is 13 amino acids long. V was trimmed by 1 base and J by 5 bases, leaving 6 bases between them. The CDR3 is CASSLEADQPQHF. The CDR3 nucleotides are TGTGCCAGCAGTTTAGAGGCGGATCAGCCCCAGCATTTT.

The chain is built from TRBV7-8 and TRBJ2-2, with D possibly being TRBD1 or TRBD2 (5 bases each). The CDR3 loop spans 14 amino acids. Trimming cost V 5 bases and J 4 bases, with 11 bases left between them. Germline CDR1 reads SGHVS; CDR2 reads FQNEAQ. CDR3 bases: TGTGCCAGCAGCCGTTCAGGGAGCACCGGGGAGCTGTTTTTT. It encodes CASSRSGSTGELFF.

This clonotype appeared many times. The CDR3 reads CASSLRQGTEAFF. The CDR3 DNA follows: TGTGCCAGCAGCTTGCGACAGGGCACTGAAGCTTTCTTT. The J gene is TRBJ1-1, the V gene TRBV7-3; 7 nucleotides line up with TRBD1. The CDR3 length is 13 residues. Trimming removed 3 bases from V and 4 bases from J; junction bases left unmatched: 2. Per germline, CDR1 SGHTA and CDR2 FQGTGA.

This clonotype was recorded a few times. The gene calls are TRBV7-2 and TRBJ2-5; tentative D call: TRBD2 (6 bases). The V end lost 5 bases, the J end lost 0 bases, and 13 bases lay between the germline ends. The CDR3 runs to 15 residues. From germline, CDR1 is SGHTA and CDR2 FQGNSA. CDR3 protein: CASSPRRGNQETQYF. The CDR3 bases are TGTGCCAGCAGCCCGAGGAGGGGAAACCAAGAGACCCAGTACTTC.

This clonotype was detected only a few times. The chain links TRBV7-3 to TRBJ2-5, with 7 bases that match TRBD1. Trimming at V came to 0 bases and at J to 1 base, leaving 2 bases not matched to a gene. Germline CDR1 SGHTA, CDR2 FQGTGA. CDR3 length equals 15 residues. The CDR3 DNA reads as TGTGCCAGCAGCTTAACAGCAGGGGGCCAAGAGACCCAGTACTTC. This encodes CASSLTAGGQETQYF.

This chain links TRBV19 with TRBJ2-6; D may be TRBD1 (6 bases). V was cut by 7 bases and J by 2 bases, with 12 bases left in between. Germline-derived CDR1 and CDR2 are LNHDA and SQIVND (reference sequence). This CDR3 spans 15 amino acids. CDR3 in amino acids: CASIGGEAGANVLTF. CDR3 sequence (DNA): TGTGCCAGTATAGGGGGTGAGGCTGGGGCCAACGTCCTGACTTTC.

This clonotype was counted many times. V and J are TRBV7-2 and TRBJ2-3, with a possible D match to TRBD2 (7 bases). V was cut by 3 bases and J by 4 bases, with 11 bases left in between. From germline, CDR1 is SGHTA and CDR2 FQGNSA. There are 14 residues in the CDR3. The CDR3 region is CASSLGGPPDTQYF. For the CDR3, the DNA is TGTGCCAGCAGCTTGGGGGGGCCCCCAGATACGCAGTATTTT. Full variable domain (outside the CDR3, taken from reference TRBV7-2 and TRBJ2-3): GAGVSQSPSNKVTEKGKDVELRCDPISGHTALYWYRQSLGQGLEFLIYFQGNSAPDKSGLPSDRFSAERTGGSVSTLTIQRTQQEDSAVYLCASSLGGPPDTQYFGPGTRLTVL.

This clonotype was detected a few times. The CDR3 DNA sequence: TGTGCCAGCAGTAAGCCAGGGGGCTACGAGCAGTACTTC. Translated, it gives CASSKPGGYEQYF. The chain carries TRBV6-5 and TRBJ2-5; 7 positions match TRBD1. The DNA end favors TRBJ2-7, so the J call may be wrong. The CDR3 contains 13 residues. The germline V gene encodes CDR1 MNHEY and CDR2 SVGAGI.

The chain uses TRBV3-1 and TRBJ2-7, with a possible D match to TRBD1 (7 bases). The CDR3 totals 16 residues. CDR1 LGHDT and CDR2 YNNKEL come from the germline V gene (reference sequence). The V end lost 3 bases, the J end lost 5 bases, and 20 bases lay between the germline ends. CDR3 sequence reads: CASSQEGQSLLDEQYF. The CDR3 nucleotides read TGTGCCAGCAGCCAGGAGGGACAGAGCCTTTTGGACGAGCAGTACTTC.

This clonotype has just a few counts. The chain uses TRBV4-1 and TRBJ2-5; either TRBD1 or TRBD2 may fit D (5 bases each). The CDR3 totals 15 residues. Germline values: CDR1 MGHRA, CDR2 YSYEKL. The germline V and J ends were trimmed by 1 base and 2 bases, with 11 bases remaining between them. CDR3 in amino acids: CASSQGGSLQETQYF. The DNA for the CDR3 is TGCGCCAGCAGCCAAGGGGGGAGCCTGCAAGAGACCCAGTACTTC.

The chain combines TRBV5-1 with TRBJ1-2, with unresolved D. The length of the CDR3 is 14 residues. Germline V gene sequence: CDR1 SGHRS, CDR2 YFSETQ. Deletions cut 4 bases from V and 4 bases from J, with 14 bases between. CDR3 coding DNA: TGCGCCAGCAGCCCTATACCAGGAACCTATGGCTACACCTTC. Its protein is CASSPIPGTYGYTF. The variable domain in full, completed from reference TRBV5-1 and TRBJ1-2, reads KAGVTQTPRYLIKTRGQQVTLSCSPISGHRSVSWYQQTPGQGLQFLFEYFSETQRNKGNFPGRFSGRQFSNSRSEMNVSTLELGDSALYLCASSPIPGTYGYTFGSGTRLTVV.

CDR3 amino acids: CASSLRDRVPEAFF. DNA for the CDR3: TGTGCCAGCAGTTTAAGGGACAGGGTCCCTGAAGCTTTCTTT. This rearrangement joins TRBV5-6 to TRBJ1-1; 9 nucleotides match TRBD1. Germline assignment: CDR1 SGHDT and CDR2 YYEEEE. The CDR3 is made up of 14 amino acids. The V and J ends lost 5 bases and 6 bases, in that order; junction bases with no gene match: 8.

This chain joins TRBV7-2 and TRBJ2-3, with 15 bases that match TRBD2. The trim removed 4 bases at V and 0 bases at J, leaving 2 bases unmatched. In germline, CDR1 is SGHTA, CDR2 FQGNSA. The CDR3 loop spans 17 amino acids. Here the CDR3 reads CASSSGLAGGSTDTQYF. The CDR3 DNA reads as TGTGCCAGCAGCTCGGGACTAGCGGGGGGTAGCACAGATACGCAGTATTTT.